Below, 28 T cell receptor beta chains from the same sample are listed, as sequenced in a study of metastatic and nonmetastatic thyroid tumors. TCRdb reanalyzed the PCR reads with MiXCR. The sample lists some 2,500 clones, 25% occurring once. Each patient went into thyroid surgery without having received any treatment. Sequences were obtained from adjacent normal tissue. These receptors all come from a male donor with papillary thyroid cancer or a benign thyroid nodule (not recorded which). Some clones in this sample may be carry-over from other donors' samples.

This clone was found a few times. This chain joins TRBV6-1 and TRBJ2-3; 8 positions agree with TRBD2. Looked up from germline, CDR1 is MNHNS and CDR2 is SASEGT. The CDR3 length is 16 residues. V shed 2 bases, J shed 6 bases, and the junction held 10 bases outside the gene matches. CDR3 DNA sequence: TGTGCCAGCAGTGAAATACCGGGAGGGCCGGCGGATACGCAGTATTTT. Translating gives CASSEIPGGPADTQYF.

This clone is categorized as medium-sized. The V and J genes are TRBV5-1 and TRBJ2-7, with no clear D. Per germline, CDR1 SGHRS and CDR2 YFSETQ. This CDR3 comprises 14 residues. The V gene lost 0 bases and the J gene lost 0 bases, with 7 bases spanning the gap. CDR3 bases: TGCGCCAGCAGCTTGGGGCAGAGCTCCTACGAGCAGTACTTC. The encoded protein is CASSLGQSSYEQYF.

The chain links TRBV11-3 to TRBJ2-1; D perhaps matches TRBD1 (5 bases). V was shortened by 6 bases and J by 7 bases, with 13 bases between the two germline ends. The CDR3 consists of 13 residues. CDR1 is SGHNT and CDR2 is YENEEA in the germline V gene. As DNA, the CDR3 is TGTGCCAGCAGTTTACTACGACAGAATGAGCAGTTCTTC. Translation: CASSLLRQNEQFF.

This clone was counted ten times or more. The conserved phenylalanine or tryptophan is not found at the CDR3 terminus, so this likely reflects a read error. V usage is TRBV5-1 and J usage is TRBJ2-6; D is ambiguous. The V end lost 2 bases, the J end lost 0 bases, and 3 bases lay between the germline ends. The CDR3 sequence is 14 residues long. CDR1 and CDR2 (germline): SGHRS, YFSETQ. This CDR3 reads CASSFGSGANVLTS. CDR3 DNA sequence: TGCGCCAGCAGCTTTGGCTCTGGGGCCAACGTCCTGACTTCC.

This chain connects TRBV6-2 or TRBV6-3 to TRBJ1-2; D possibly corresponds to TRBD1 (5 bases). V lost 5 bases, J lost 8 bases, and 15 bases lay in between. Germline values: CDR1 MNHEY, CDR2 SVGEGT. This CDR3 contains 13 residues. The CDR3 DNA reads as TGTGCCAGCAGTAGGTCCGGGGGGAGAGGCTACACCTTC. This codes for CASSRSGGRGYTF.

This clone was seen a few times. The V gene is TRBV6-2 or TRBV6-3, the J gene TRBJ1-2, with D possibly TRBD1 on 5 matching bases. V lost 2 bases to trimming and J lost 4 bases, with 14 bases between them. CDR3 length: 15 residues. CDR1 and CDR2 from the germline V gene are MNHEY and SVGEGT. The DNA for the CDR3 is TGTGCCAGCAGTTACGTTCCGGACAAGGGCTATGGCTACACCTTC. Its translation is CASSYVPDKGYGYTF.

In its sample, this clone was seen a few times. The chain combines TRBV28 with TRBJ1-1; D is ambiguous. The germline CDR1 and CDR2 sequences are MDHEN and SYDVKM. The CDR3 is 14 residues long. The V end lost 6 bases, the J end lost 4 bases, and 15 bases lay between the germline ends. In DNA form, the CDR3 reads TGTGCCAGCAGCTTAGATCCGGGAGGCACTGAAGCTTTCTTT. Its translation: CASSLDPGGTEAFF.

For this clone: An end of the junction differs from the germline gene, which may be a read error. The chain recombines TRBV2 with TRBJ2-2; TRBD2 matches at 10 bases. This CDR3 region has 15 residues. The germline V gene has CDR1 SNHLY and CDR2 FYNNEI. The chain's CDR3 is CASGGPSGSAGEPFF. CDR3 DNA sequence: TGTGCCAGCGGCGGGCCTAGCGGGAGCGCCGGGGAGCCGTTTTTT.

The chain combines TRBV20-1 with TRBJ1-2; 10 bases are shared with TRBD1. V was pared by 3 bases and J by 7 bases, with 14 bases of the junction left unmatched. This CDR3 spans 16 amino acids. In germline, CDR1 is DFQATT, CDR2 SNEGSKA (reference sequence). The CDR3 loop reads CSARRGMDRGGCGYTF. DNA of the CDR3: TGCAGTGCTAGGAGGGGGATGGACAGGGGGGGCTGTGGCTACACCTTC.

The chain uses TRBV12-3 or TRBV12-4 and TRBJ1-5; D perhaps matches TRBD1 (5 bases). With 3 bases removed from V and 0 bases from J, the gap between germline ends came to 15 bases. The CDR3 consists of 17 residues. CDR3: CASSLGADSHSNQPQHF. In DNA form, the CDR3 reads TGTGCCAGCAGTTTGGGTGCCGACAGCCATAGCAATCAGCCCCAGCATTTT.

This chain links TRBV27 with TRBJ2-2; a weak D match, TRBD1 (6 bases). The CDR3 totals 16 residues. CDR1 and CDR2 from the germline V gene are MNHEY and SMNVEV (reference sequence). V was trimmed by 9 bases and J by 0 bases, leaving 17 bases between them. The CDR3 protein is CARAERGKANTGELFF. CDR3 coding DNA: TGTGCCAGGGCAGAAAGGGGGAAGGCGAACACCGGGGAGCTGTTTTTT.

This clone ranks as medium-sized. The J gene is TRBJ1-4, the V gene TRBV20-1; D is perhaps TRBD1 (5 bases). Germline V gene lookup returns CDR1 DFQATT and CDR2 SNEGSKA (reference sequence). Trimming stripped 2 bases from V and 8 bases from J, with 15 bases between. The CDR3 contains 14 residues. CDR3 nucleotide sequence: TGCAGTGCTAGACCCGGGACCGGGAGCGAAAAACTGTTTTTT. It yields the protein CSARPGTGSEKLFF.

This clone is labeled medium-sized. V and J are TRBV5-6 and TRBJ1-2, with a possible D match to TRBD1 (5 bases). This CDR3 region has 12 residues. Germline CDR1 reads SGHDT; CDR2 reads YYEEEE. Trimming took off 4 bases at V and 8 bases at J, with 12 bases between the two ends. The CDR3 protein is CASSRDRRGYTF. The CDR3 DNA sequence: TGTGCCAGCAGCCGGGACCGGAGGGGCTACACCTTC. The variable domain in full, with the rest retrieved from reference TRBV5-6 and TRBJ1-2, is DAGVTQSPTHLIKTRGQQVTLRCSPKSGHDTVSWYQQALGQGPQFIFQYYEEEERQRGNFPDRFSGHQFPNYSSELNVNALLLGDSALYLCASSRDRRGYTFGSGTRLTVV.

This clone counts as medium-sized. The chain employs TRBV20-1 and TRBJ2-1, with D perhaps matching TRBD1 (5 bases). V was shortened by 4 bases and J by 5 bases, with 15 bases between the two germline ends. Germline loops: CDR1 DFQATT, CDR2 SNEGSKA (reference sequence). This CDR3 region has 14 residues. The CDR3 DNA reads as TGCAGTGCTACAGACCCAGGGCAACACAATGAGCAGTTCTTC. This encodes CSATDPGQHNEQFF.

By its share, this clone is medium-sized. The chain has TRBV24-1 and TRBJ2-2, with 8 positions matching TRBD2. V shed 3 bases, J shed 4 bases, and the junction held 9 bases outside the gene matches. Germline CDR1 KGHDR, CDR2 SFDVKD. The CDR3 contains 17 residues. CDR3 in amino acids: CATSDRKAGEPTGELFF. In DNA, the CDR3 is TGTGCCACCAGTGATCGTAAAGCGGGAGAGCCCACCGGGGAGCTGTTTTTT.

This clone has a handful of counts. The chain couples TRBV10-3 to TRBJ1-1; possibly TRBD1 for D (6 bases). V was shortened by 8 bases and J by 3 bases, with 19 bases between the two germline ends. This CDR3 region has 15 residues. Germline CDR1 and CDR2: ENHRY and SYGVKD. DNA of the CDR3: TGTGCCATCGGGGGGAACTCGGGGGCGGACACTGAAGCTTTCTTT. Its translation is CAIGGNSGADTEAFF.

This sequence joins TRBV27 and TRBJ2-5; D is perhaps TRBD1 (5 bases). Germline values: CDR1 MNHEY, CDR2 SMNVEV (reference sequence). Trimming stripped 1 base from V and 3 bases from J, with 12 bases between. The CDR3 is 15 residues long. CDR3 coding DNA: TGTGCCAGCAGTTTATTTGGCAGGGTTGAAGAGACCCAGTACTTC. Translation gives CASSLFGRVEETQYF.

The genes are TRBV20-1 and TRBJ1-2; D is ambiguous. The CDR3 is 9 residues long. Germline V lookup: CDR1 DFQATT, CDR2 SNEGSKA (reference sequence). Between the trimmed V and J ends, which lost 3 bases and 8 bases, there was a span of 4 bases. The CDR3 here is CSASKGYTF. As DNA, the CDR3 is TGCAGTGCTAGTAAGGGCTACACCTTC.

This clone is judged medium-sized (0.01 to 0.1%). The rearrangement links TRBV3-1 to TRBJ1-1; no firm D call. CDR3 size: 14 residues. Germline V gene lookup returns CDR1 LGHDT and CDR2 YNNKEL (reference sequence). Trimming cost V 2 bases and J 2 bases, with 9 bases left between them. This CDR3 is CASSQLPENTEAFF. The DNA for the CDR3 is TGTGCCAGCAGCCAACTTCCGGAAAACACTGAAGCTTTCTTT.

The chain is built from TRBV7-8 and TRBJ1-1, with D hard to call. Germline V gene data show CDR1 as SGHVS and CDR2 as FQNEAQ. The CDR3 contains 13 residues. V lost 5 bases and J lost 1, with 8 bases in between. The CDR3 loop is CASSVYSNTEAFF. CDR3 sequence (DNA): TGTGCCAGCAGCGTGTATTCGAACACTGAAGCTTTCTTT.

By its share, this clone is large (0.1 to 1%). This rearrangement joins TRBV28 to TRBJ1-6, with no clear D. The CDR3 consists of 15 residues. The germline gives CDR1 MDHEN, CDR2 SYDVKM. V was trimmed by 5 bases and J by 9 bases, leaving 17 bases between them. This CDR3 reads CASSPILGEGSPLHF. As DNA, the CDR3 is TGTGCCAGCAGTCCAATTCTGGGAGAGGGTTCACCCCTCCACTTT.

This clone has more than one count but fewer than ten. The chain recombines TRBV2 with TRBJ1-5; TRBD1 aligns across 7 bases. Trimming cost V 8 bases and J 2 bases; bases outside gene matches: 9. The germline V gene encodes CDR1 SNHLY and CDR2 FYNNEI. The CDR3 is 15 amino acids. In DNA, the CDR3 is TGTGCCAGCTCTGTCCTCGGGACAGGCAATCAGCCCCAGCATTTT. Amino acids: CASSVLGTGNQPQHF. The full variable domain, in which reference TRBV2 and TRBJ1-5 provide the parts outside the CDR3, is EPEVTQTPSHQVTQMGQEVILRCVPISNHLYFYWYRQILGQKVEFLVSFYNNEISEKSEIFDDQFSVERPDGSNFTLKIRSTKLEDSAMYFCASSVLGTGNQPQHFGDGTRLSIL.

This sequence joins TRBV20-1 and TRBJ1-2, with 10 bases that match TRBD1. Germline-derived CDR1 and CDR2 are DFQATT and SNEGSKA (reference sequence). The CDR3 covers 16 residues. With V trimmed by 3 bases and J by 7 bases, 14 bases remained unmatched. The CDR3 sequence: CSARRGMDRGGGGYTF. In DNA form, the CDR3 reads TGCAGTGCTAGGAGGGGGATGGACAGGGGGGGCGGTGGCTACACCTTC.

This clone was seen repeatedly, ten times or more. The J gene is TRBJ2-1, the V gene TRBV4-2; 10 nucleotides align to TRBD2. V lost 5 bases to trimming and J lost 4 bases; unmatched junction nucleotides: 11. Per germline, CDR1 LGHNA and CDR2 YNFKEQ. The CDR3 consists of 17 residues. The CDR3 region has the DNA TGTGCCAGCAGCACCCAACTAGCGGGATCTACATACAATGAGCAGTTCTTC. This translates into CASSTQLAGSTYNEQFF.

This clone ranks as hyperexpanded (1% or more). V usage is TRBV28 and J usage is TRBJ2-7; either TRBD1 or TRBD2 may supply D (5 bases each). The CDR3 has 15 amino acids. The V end was cut by 6 bases, the J end by 1 base, with 16 bases between. Germline V gives CDR1 MDHEN, CDR2 SYDVKM. The CDR3 reads CASSGLWGNSYEQYF. The CDR3 DNA reads TGTGCCAGCAGCGGATTGTGGGGGAATTCCTACGAGCAGTACTTC.

This chain links TRBV6-1 with TRBJ1-5; a possible D gene is TRBD1 (6 bases). Trimming removed 6 bases at V and 3 bases at J, with 12 bases between. CDR3 length equals 14 residues. Germline values: CDR1 MNHNS, CDR2 SASEGT. CDR3 nucleotides: TGTGCCAGCAGCCTGACAGGCCCCAATCAGCCCCAGCATTTT. This encodes CASSLTGPNQPQHF.

This clone has only a few counts. This chain connects TRBV6-1 to TRBJ1-6; 7 bases are a match to TRBD1. The J segment lost 6 bases and the V segment lost 6 bases, leaving 5 bases of the junction unmatched. CDR1 MNHNS and CDR2 SASEGT come from the germline V gene. There are 14 residues in the CDR3. The CDR3 reads CASRAGQFNSPLHF. The CDR3 DNA is TGTGCCAGCAGAGCGGGACAGTTTAATTCACCCCTCCACTTT.

The CDR3 loop is CASSLDRGGLNSPLHF. CDR3 coding DNA: TGCGCCAGCAGCCTTGACAGGGGCGGACTTAATTCACCCCTCCACTTT. The chain combines TRBV5-1 with TRBJ1-6; 8 nucleotides line up with TRBD1. The CDR3 runs to 16 residues. Germline V gene lookup returns CDR1 SGHRS and CDR2 YFSETQ. Losses at the gene ends were 4 bases for V and 6 bases for J; bases not matched to a gene: 9.